These 7 T cell receptor beta chains were sequenced from one sample in a study of yellow fever vaccine responses in identical twins. MiXCR, run by TCRdb on the RT-PCR reads, gives a single entry per CDR3 protein. The sample holds tens of thousands of distinct CDR3 sequences, 77% seen once. The sequences come from T cells from blood (PBMCs), unsorted or a sorted subset (not recorded which), collected before or after yellow fever vaccination (not recorded which). These receptors were taken from a young woman who received the yellow fever vaccine.

The rearrangement uses TRBV5-5 and TRBJ2-2; 12 bases agree with TRBD2. This CDR3 is built from 17 residues. V gave up 4 bases and J gave up 2 bases; unmatched junction bases: 6. In germline, CDR1 is SGHKS, CDR2 YYEKEE (reference sequence). The CDR3 protein is CASSLLAGGVNTGELFF. DNA of the CDR3: TGTGCCAGCAGCCTCCTAGCGGGAGGGGTTAACACCGGGGAGCTGTTTTTT. Based on the CDR3 plus reference TRBV5-5 and TRBJ2-2, the full variable domain is DAGVTQSPTHLIKTRGQQVTLRCSPISGHKSVSWYQQVLGQGPQFIFQYYEKEERGRGNFPDRFSARQFPNYSSELNVNALLLGDSALYLCASSLLAGGVNTGELFFGEGSRLTVL.

This rearrangement joins TRBV11-2 to TRBJ1-2, with 7 bases that match TRBD1. The germline V gene has CDR1 SGHAT and CDR2 FQNNGV. The V and J ends lost 4 bases and 8 bases, in that order; junction bases with no gene match: 7. This CDR3 has 13 amino acids. The CDR3 loop is CASSSTGAPGYTF. The CDR3 coding sequence is TGTGCCAGCAGCTCCACAGGGGCCCCCGGCTACACCTTC.

CDR3 coding DNA: TGTGCCAGCGCAGGCGGGGGCGCGAGCACTGAAGCTTTCTTT. Translation: CASAGGGASTEAFF. The chain joins TRBV11-2 to TRBJ1-1; the D gene is possibly TRBD1 (6 bases). Trimming left V 8 bases short and J 4 bases short, with 17 bases between. The CDR3 sequence is 14 residues long. Per the germline V gene, CDR1 is SGHAT and CDR2 is FQNNGV.

The CDR3 here is CASSPTTSSYNEQFF. CDR3 coding DNA: TGTGCCAGCAGTCCGACAACTAGCTCCTACAATGAGCAGTTCTTC. The chain carries TRBV2 and TRBJ2-1; weak D call: TRBD2 (5 bases). Germline CDR1 SNHLY, CDR2 FYNNEI. This CDR3 comprises 15 residues. Trimming removed 5 bases from V and 0 bases from J, with 11 bases in between.

V is TRBV13 and J is TRBJ1-3; D gene uncertain. Trimming took off 11 bases at V and 4 bases at J, with 12 bases between the two ends. Germline CDR1 and CDR2: PRHDT and FYEKMQ (reference sequence). This CDR3 has 12 amino acids. CDR3 coding DNA: TGTGCCGCAACTCCTGGGGGAAACACCATATATTTT. Translation gives CAATPGGNTIYF. Full variable domain (rest looked up from reference TRBV13 and TRBJ1-3): AAGVIQSPRHLIKEKRETATLKCYPIPRHDTVYWYQQGPGQDPQFLISFYEKMQSDKGSIPDRFSAQQFSDYHSELNMSSLELGDSALYFCAATPGGNTIYFGEGSWLTVV.

The chain combines TRBV28 with TRBJ2-1; 8 bases map to TRBD1. The ends lost 3 bases at V and 8 bases at J; junction bases unmatched: 12. The CDR3 is 16 amino acids. Germline CDR1 and CDR2: MDHEN and SYDVKM. CDR3 residues: CASSLVRQGALDEQFF. DNA for the CDR3: TGTGCCAGCAGTTTGGTGCGCCAGGGGGCCTTGGATGAGCAGTTCTTC.

This chain connects TRBV7-3 to TRBJ2-1; D remains ambiguous. CDR3 size: 13 residues. Trimming stripped 1 base from V and 9 bases from J, with 10 bases between. From germline, CDR1 is SGHTA and CDR2 FQGTGA. In nucleotides, the CDR3 is TGTGCCAGCAGCTTAAAATTTACGGGTGAGCAGTTCTTC. This sequence encodes CASSLKFTGEQFF. The entire variable domain, with the rest obtained from reference TRBV7-3 and TRBJ2-1, is as follows: GAGVSQTPSNKVTEKGKYVELRCDPISGHTALYWYRQSLGQGPEFLIYFQGTGAADDSGLPNDRFFAVRPEGSVSTLKIQRTERGDSAVYLCASSLKFTGEQFFGPGTRLTVL.